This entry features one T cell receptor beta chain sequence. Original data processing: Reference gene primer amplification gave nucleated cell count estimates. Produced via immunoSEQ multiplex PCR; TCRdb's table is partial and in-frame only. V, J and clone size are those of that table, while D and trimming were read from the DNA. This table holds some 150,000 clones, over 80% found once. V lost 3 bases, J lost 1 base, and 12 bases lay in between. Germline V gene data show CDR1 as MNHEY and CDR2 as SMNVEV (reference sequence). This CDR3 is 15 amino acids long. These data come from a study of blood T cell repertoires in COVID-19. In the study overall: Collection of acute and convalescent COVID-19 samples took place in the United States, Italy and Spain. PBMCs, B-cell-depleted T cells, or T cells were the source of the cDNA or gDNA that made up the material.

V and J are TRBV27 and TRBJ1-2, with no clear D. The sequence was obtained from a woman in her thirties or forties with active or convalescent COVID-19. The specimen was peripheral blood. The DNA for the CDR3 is TGTGCCAGCAGTTTTGGGAGGGCAGATAACTATGGCTACACCTTC. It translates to CASSFGRADNYGYTF.